Below, 26 T cell receptor beta chains from the same sample are listed, as sequenced in a study of beta chain features in type 1 diabetes. Expressed TCRB transcripts were sequenced because the entire RNA isolate underwent reverse transcription. Sequenced by immunoSEQ multiplex PCR; TCRdb stores in-frame clones only, minus some. The table has around 320,000 clones, 14% seen once. The sample consisted of central memory CD4+ T cells from blood. Source of these receptors: a man aged 25 to 40 in good health.

As DNA, the CDR3 is TGTGCCAGCAGCTCAAGGGACAGGGCCAATCAGCCCCAGCATTTT. This codes for CASSSRDRANQPQHF. The chain is built from TRBV5-6 and TRBJ1-5; TRBD1 matches at 9 bases. This CDR3 comprises 15 residues. The germline V gene encodes CDR1 SGHDT and CDR2 YYEEEE. After removal of 3 bases from V and 3 bases from J, the junction contained 4 bases not matched to a gene.

This clone turned up a few times. Other DNA sequences from this sample encode an identical CDR3 as well. This chain links TRBV13 with TRBJ2-5, with 11 bases lining up with TRBD2. Germline-derived CDR1 and CDR2 are PRHDT and FYEKMQ (reference sequence). The CDR3 sequence is 14 residues long. V lost 5 bases, J lost 5 bases, and 4 bases stayed unmatched. The CDR3 sequence: CASSPRTSGETQYF. The CDR3, as DNA: TGTGCCAGCAGCCCCCGGACTAGCGGGGAGACCCAGTACTTC.

This clone came up a few times. The V call is TRBV7-2, the J call TRBJ2-2, with 9 bases fitting TRBD1. V shed 10 bases and J 0 bases; nucleotides not matched to a gene: 3. The CDR3 is 14 amino acids. Germline V gene sequence: CDR1 SGHTA, CDR2 FQGNSA. CDR3 residues: CANGQGTNTGELFF. The CDR3 DNA reads as TGTGCCAACGGACAGGGGACGAACACCGGGGAGCTGTTTTTT.

The chain combines TRBV7-9 with TRBJ1-1; D remains ambiguous. CDR1 SEHNR and CDR2 FQNEAQ come from the germline V gene (reference sequence). With 3 bases removed from V and 1 base from J, the gap between germline ends came to 12 bases. The CDR3 consists of 15 residues. The CDR3 region has the DNA TGTGCCAGCAGCTTCATAGAACAAAAGAACACTGAAGCTTTCTTT. It codes for CASSFIEQKNTEAFF.

This chain joins TRBV5-5 and TRBJ2-3, with TRBD2 matching over 8 bases. Germline V lookup: CDR1 SGHKS, CDR2 YYEKEE (reference sequence). V lost 4 bases and J lost 1; bases outside the gene matches: 5. CDR3 length: 15 amino acids. In nucleotides, the CDR3 is TGTGCCAGCAGCCCCGGGGGGGGCGGCACAGATACGCAGTATTTT. The encoded protein is CASSPGGGGTDTQYF.

This clone was seen more than once but under ten times. The chain is built from TRBV7-2 and TRBJ2-3, with 7 bases fitting TRBD2. The CDR3 loop spans 16 amino acids. Germline CDR1 and CDR2: SGHTA and FQGNSA. The junction had 5 bases not matched to a gene; V was cut back by 1 base and J by 1 base. CDR3 region: CASSLDGGEGTDTQYF. The CDR3 DNA reads TGTGCCAGCAGCTTAGATGGGGGGGAAGGCACAGATACGCAGTATTTT.

This chain links TRBV28 with TRBJ1-4; D possibly corresponds to TRBD1 (6 bases). Germline V lookup: CDR1 MDHEN, CDR2 SYDVKM. The CDR3 covers 14 residues. V gave up 6 bases and J gave up 7 bases, with 15 bases separating them. The CDR3 sequence is CASRQGGAVEKLFF. CDR3 DNA: TGTGCCAGCAGGCAAGGGGGTGCGGTTGAAAAACTGTTTTTT.

This clone was seen only a few times. The chain has TRBV11-2 and TRBJ2-1; 12 nucleotides line up with TRBD2. In germline, CDR1 is SGHAT, CDR2 FQNNGV. V was pared by 6 bases and J by 2 bases, with 5 bases of the junction left unmatched. The CDR3 consists of 16 residues. The CDR3: CASSFSSGRAYNEQFF. For the CDR3, the DNA is TGTGCCAGCAGTTTTTCTAGCGGGAGGGCCTACAATGAGCAGTTCTTC.

The chain couples TRBV4-2 to TRBJ2-6, with D possibly TRBD1 on 6 matching bases. V lost 4 bases and J 0 bases, leaving 16 bases between the germline ends. This CDR3 spans 18 amino acids. Germline V CDR1 and CDR2: LGHNA, YNFKEQ. CDR3 region: CASSPLVQGRSGANVLTF. CDR3 sequence (DNA): TGTGCCAGCAGCCCCCTAGTCCAGGGGCGCTCTGGGGCCAACGTCCTGACTTTC.

DNA for the CDR3: TGCGCCAGCAGCTCTAGCGGGGGGCCGGATACGCAGTATTTT. It translates to CASSSSGGPDTQYF. V is TRBV5-1 and J is TRBJ2-3; 11 bases are a match to TRBD2. The J segment lost 6 bases and the V segment lost 3 bases, leaving 3 bases of the junction unmatched. The CDR3 totals 14 residues. Germline-derived CDR1 and CDR2 are SGHRS and YFSETQ.

The chain joins TRBV6-5 to TRBJ1-1; D uncertain. The CDR3 sequence is 12 residues long. The germline V gene encodes CDR1 MNHEY and CDR2 SVGAGI. Between the trimmed V and J ends, which lost 5 bases and 1 base, there was a span of 5 bases. The CDR3: CASSRANTEAFF. CDR3 coding DNA: TGTGCCAGCAGTAGGGCGAACACTGAAGCTTTCTTT.

V and J are TRBV9 and TRBJ2-5; TRBD1 or TRBD2 may be the D gene (5 bases each). CDR1 SGDLS and CDR2 YYNGEE come from the germline V gene. This CDR3 is 14 amino acids long. With 4 bases removed from V and 1 base from J, the gap between germline ends came to 11 bases. As DNA, the CDR3 is TGTGCCAGCAGCCCCGGGGACGTCCAAGAGACCCAGTACTTC. Amino acid sequence: CASSPGDVQETQYF.

The V call is TRBV27, the J call TRBJ1-6; D possibly corresponds to TRBD1 (6 bases). Trimming removed 8 bases from V and 2 bases from J, with 13 bases in between. The CDR3 has 15 amino acids. The germline gives CDR1 MNHEY, CDR2 SMNVEV (reference sequence). The CDR3 protein is CASARDTPYNSPLHF. The DNA of the CDR3 is TGTGCCAGCGCCAGGGACACCCCCTATAATTCACCCCTCCACTTT.

This chain uses TRBV4-3 with TRBJ2-3, with unresolved D. V lost 5 bases, J lost 5 bases, and 5 bases lay in between. The CDR3 extends over 11 amino acids. Per the germline V gene, CDR1 is LGHNA and CDR2 is YSLEER. In nucleotides, the CDR3 is TGCGCCAGCAGCTTGGGAGATACGCAGTATTTT. Translation gives CASSLGDTQYF.

This clone was picked up a small number of times. The chain combines TRBV19 with TRBJ1-6, with D unresolved. CDR1 is LNHDA and CDR2 is SQIVND in the germline V gene (reference sequence). The CDR3 covers 14 residues. V gave up 6 bases and J gave up 7 bases, with 13 bases separating them. CDR3 DNA: TGTGCCAGTAGCCGCATGAGCGACAATTCACCCCTCCACTTT. Translation: CASSRMSDNSPLHF.

This chain links TRBV10-3 with TRBJ1-1; D is perhaps TRBD1 (5 bases). Germline V gives CDR1 ENHRY, CDR2 SYGVKD. Trimming stripped 6 bases from V and 3 bases from J, with 14 bases between. CDR3 length equals 14 residues. CDR3 protein: CAISWGGSDTEAFF. The CDR3 region has the DNA TGTGCCATCAGCTGGGGGGGTTCGGACACTGAAGCTTTCTTT.

This clone was picked up a small number of times. The chain links TRBV5-1 to TRBJ2-2; D gene ambiguous. V lost 4 bases to trimming and J lost 5 bases, with 6 bases between them. CDR1 SGHRS and CDR2 YFSETQ come from the germline V gene. The CDR3 has 12 amino acids. CDR3 loop: CASSHKTGELFF. CDR3 DNA: TGCGCCAGCAGCCACAAAACCGGGGAGCTGTTTTTT. The full variable domain, completed using reference TRBV5-1 and TRBJ2-2, is KAGVTQTPRYLIKTRGQQVTLSCSPISGHRSVSWYQQTPGQGLQFLFEYFSETQRNKGNFPGRFSGRQFSNSRSEMNVSTLELGDSALYLCASSHKTGELFFGEGSRLTVL.

CDR3 in amino acids: CASRREGRRDEQFF. CDR3 coding DNA: TGTGCCAGCAGACGGGAGGGCAGGAGGGATGAGCAGTTCTTC. This chain joins TRBV27 and TRBJ2-1; 8 bases line up with TRBD2. Germline lookup yields CDR1 MNHEY and CDR2 SMNVEV (reference sequence). This CDR3 has 14 amino acids. V lost 6 bases, J lost 8 bases, and 9 bases stayed unmatched.

V and J are TRBV11-2 and TRBJ1-1; 7 bases fit TRBD1. The CDR3 covers 15 residues. The germline V gene has CDR1 SGHAT and CDR2 FQNNGV. With V trimmed by 5 bases and J by 8 bases, 14 bases remained unmatched. This chain's CDR3 is CASSQTLTGNGEAFF. CDR3 sequence (DNA): TGTGCCAGCAGCCAAACTCTGACAGGGAACGGCGAAGCTTTCTTT. The full variable domain, rest sourced from reference TRBV11-2 and TRBJ1-1, is EAGVAQSPRYKIIEKRQSVAFWCNPISGHATLYWYQQILGQGPKLLIQFQNNGVVDDSQLPKDRFSAERLKGVDSTLKIQPAKLEDSAVYLCASSQTLTGNGEAFFGQGTRLTVV.

The chain is built from TRBV2 and TRBJ2-5; no firm D call. Per the germline V gene, CDR1 is SNHLY and CDR2 is FYNNEI. Trimming removed 6 bases from V and 12 bases from J, with 14 bases in between. CDR3 size: 11 residues. For the CDR3, the DNA is TGTGCCAGCAGGATTAGCCGGGTTAAGTACTTC. It specifies CASRISRVKYF.

This chain links TRBV9 with TRBJ2-5, with 8 bases fitting TRBD2. Per the germline V gene, CDR1 is SGDLS and CDR2 is YYNGEE. Trimming removed 6 bases from V and 5 bases from J; junction bases left unmatched: 6. This CDR3 spans 13 amino acids. CDR3 nucleotide sequence: TGTGCCAGCAAACGGGGGGGCCTGGAGACCCAGTACTTC. It specifies CASKRGGLETQYF.

This chain connects TRBV29-1 to TRBJ1-2; TRBD1 is a possible D gene (5 bases). CDR3 length: 11 residues. Germline V gene sequence: CDR1 SQVTM, CDR2 ANQGSEA. V lost 4 bases and J lost 2, with 5 bases in between. Here the CDR3 DNA reads TGCAGCGTTGGGGACAACTATGGCTACACCTTC. This codes for CSVGDNYGYTF.

This clone has a handful of counts. The chain couples TRBV7-9 to TRBJ2-1; 8 nucleotides line up with TRBD2. V dropped 1 base and J dropped 8; count of bases not matched to a gene: 10. The CDR3 is 16 residues long. The germline gives CDR1 SEHNR, CDR2 FQNEAQ (reference sequence). As DNA, the CDR3 is TGTGCCAGCAGCTTAGTTGGGCCAGCGGGAGTTCATGAGCAGTTCTTC. Its translation: CASSLVGPAGVHEQFF. The full variable domain, with the rest looked up from reference TRBV7-9 and TRBJ2-1, is DTGVSQNPRHKITKRGQNVTFRCDPISEHNRLYWYRQTLGQGPEFLTYFQNEAQLEKSRLLSDRFSAERPKGSFSTLEIQRTEQGDSAMYLCASSLVGPAGVHEQFFGPGTRLTVL.

A few counts support this clone. The chain has TRBV6-5 and TRBJ2-7, with unresolved D. Germline-derived CDR1 and CDR2 are MNHEY and SVGAGI. This CDR3 spans 12 amino acids. The V gene lost 5 bases and the J gene lost 6 bases, with 11 bases spanning the gap. In DNA, the CDR3 is TGTGCCAGCAGTCACCTCAAGAGCGAGCAGTACGTC. Translation gives CASSHLKSEQYV.

This sequence joins TRBV11-3 and TRBJ2-4; TRBD1 or TRBD2 may be the D gene (5 bases each). Germline V CDR1 and CDR2: SGHNT, YENEEA. The CDR3 totals 14 residues. V lost 5 bases, J lost 3 bases, and 11 bases lay in between. The CDR3 region has the DNA TGTGCCAGCAGCGCCGGGACGATCAAAAACATTCAGTACTTC. It specifies CASSAGTIKNIQYF.

This chain connects TRBV6-5 to TRBJ2-1; perhaps TRBD1 as D (6 bases). Germline V lookup: CDR1 MNHEY, CDR2 SVGAGI. The CDR3 sequence is 14 residues long. The V end lost 5 bases, the J end lost 15 bases, and 23 bases lay between the germline ends. The CDR3 loop reads CASSEIHWKSTGFF. The CDR3 coding sequence is TGTGCCAGCAGTGAGATCCACTGGAAGTCGACAGGGTTCTTC.